Below are 22 T cell receptor beta chains sequenced from a single sample in a study of long-term antiretroviral therapy in people with HIV. Researchers ran immunoSEQ v3.0 at survey level. The table came from immunoSEQ multiplex PCR; TCRdb's copy has only in-frame clones and leaves some out. Of roughly 17,000 clones detected, roughly 80% appear once; the ten largest clones hold less than 14%. Source: unsorted PBMCs, taken 2.3 years after starting antiretroviral therapy. The receptor set was obtained from a woman aged 40 to 49 with HIV.

There are a few counts of this clone. This chain uses TRBV29-1 with TRBJ2-7; 10 bases agree with TRBD1. The CDR3 consists of 14 residues. The germline V gene encodes CDR1 SQVTM and CDR2 ANQGSEA. V was clipped by 7 bases and J by 3 bases; unmatched bases: 9. The CDR3 sequence is CSAAPTGGFYEQYF. CDR3 coding DNA: TGCAGCGCTGCCCCGACAGGGGGCTTCTACGAGCAGTACTTC.

The sample holds one count of this clone. V gene TRBV5-1 combines with J gene TRBJ1-4, with a weak D call TRBD1 (5 bases). CDR1 is SGHRS and CDR2 is YFSETQ in the germline V gene. CDR3 length equals 15 residues. With 0 bases removed from V and 8 bases from J, the gap between germline ends came to 14 bases. DNA of the CDR3: TGCGCCAGCAGCTTGGTCGGAGGGGTAGGGGAAAAACTGTTTTTT. Its translation: CASSLVGGVGEKLFF.

The chain carries TRBV19 and TRBJ2-4; possible D gene TRBD1, 5 bases. There are 14 residues in the CDR3. Between the trimmed V and J ends, which lost 4 bases and 8 bases, there was a span of 15 bases. Per germline, CDR1 LNHDA and CDR2 SQIVND (reference sequence). The CDR3 DNA is TGTGCCAGTAGTAAGGCGGATGGGGCAGACATTCAGTACTTC. Its translation: CASSKADGADIQYF.

The rearrangement joins TRBV18 to TRBJ1-2; TRBD1 matches 9 bases. The CDR3 length is 14 residues. The V gene end was trimmed by 8 bases and the J gene end by 4 bases; junction bases not matched to a gene: 8. The V gene's germline CDR1 is KGHSH and CDR2 LQKENI. CDR3 nucleotides: TGTGCCAGCACCGGGACAGGGAACCTCTATGGCTACACCTTC. Its protein product is CASTGTGNLYGYTF.

This clone was counted a single time. The chain employs TRBV5-1 and TRBJ2-6, with unresolved D. Looked up from germline, CDR1 is SGHRS and CDR2 is YFSETQ. Trimming took 0 bases from V and 0 from J, leaving 4 bases between them. This CDR3 comprises 15 residues. CDR3 residues: CASSLGSSGANVLTF. As DNA, the CDR3 is TGCGCCAGCAGCTTGGGCAGCTCTGGGGCCAACGTCCTGACTTTC.

The chain is built from TRBV5-4 and TRBJ1-1; D is ambiguous. CDR3 length: 14 amino acids. The germline CDR1 and CDR2 sequences are SGHNT and YYREEE (reference sequence). The V and J ends lost 10 bases and 4 bases respectively, with 20 bases between them. The DNA of the CDR3 is TGTGCCTTCAGCTTTGGGTTGCAGCGCACTGAAGCTTTCTTT. This codes for CAFSFGLQRTEAFF.

This chain uses TRBV30 with TRBJ1-2; 7 bases fit TRBD1. The CDR3 has 13 residues. V was pared by 3 bases and J by 2 bases, with 3 bases of the junction left unmatched. Germline assignment: CDR1 GTSNPN and CDR2 SVGIG (reference sequence). DNA for the CDR3: TGTGCCTGGAGCAAACAGGGGAACTATGGCTACACCTTC. As protein: CAWSKQGNYGYTF.

The chain employs TRBV7-2 and TRBJ2-7; D gene unclear. Trimming pared 2 bases from V and 0 bases from J, leaving 14 bases between. The CDR3 spans 16 residues. Germline-derived CDR1 and CDR2 are SGHTA and FQGNSA. This CDR3 reads CASSLIRTASSYEQYF. The CDR3 DNA sequence: TGTGCCAGCAGCTTAATTCGGACGGCGAGCTCCTACGAGCAGTACTTC.

The chain couples TRBV12-5 to TRBJ2-2, with no clear D. Germline V gene sequence: CDR1 LGHNT, CDR2 FRNRAP. CDR3 length equals 14 residues. Trimming shortened V by 2 bases and J by 5 bases, and 9 bases separated the two germline ends. CDR3: CASGLWSGTGELFF. CDR3 nucleotides: TGTGCTAGTGGTTTGTGGTCGGGTACCGGGGAGCTGTTTTTT.

This chain connects TRBV4-3 to TRBJ1-2; D gene ambiguous. Germline assignment: CDR1 LGHNA and CDR2 YSLEER. V was trimmed by 0 bases and J by 4 bases, leaving 12 bases between them. There are 15 residues in the CDR3. Here the CDR3 reads CASSQDPDGRYGYTF. CDR3 nucleotide sequence: TGCGCCAGCAGCCAAGATCCGGACGGACGCTATGGCTACACCTTC.

This clone appeared once. The chain combines TRBV6-1 with TRBJ2-3, with D possibly being TRBD2 (5 bases). Germline CDR1 and CDR2: MNHNS and SASEGT. Trimming shortened V by 4 bases and J by 1 base, and 9 bases separated the two germline ends. CDR3 length equals 14 residues. The CDR3 DNA reads as TGTGCCAGCAGTGGCGGGCAGGGCACAGATACGCAGTATTTT. This translates into CASSGGQGTDTQYF.

The chain combines TRBV5-4 with TRBJ1-2; 9 bases match TRBD1. The CDR3 is made up of 18 amino acids. Germline V gene lookup returns CDR1 SGHNT and CDR2 YYREEE (reference sequence). V lost 3 bases and J lost 0; bases outside the gene matches: 12. DNA for the CDR3: TGTGCCAGCAGCTACGGACAGGGGAAGGGGGAAGCTAACTATGGCTACACCTTC. As protein: CASSYGQGKGEANYGYTF.

This clone showed up just once. The CDR3 region is CASSIGGTWGHEQFF. The CDR3 coding sequence is TGTGCCAGTAGTATAGGAGGGACTTGGGGGCATGAGCAGTTCTTC. The chain has TRBV19 and TRBJ2-1; D tentatively reads TRBD1 or TRBD2 (6 bases each). The CDR3 sequence is 15 residues long. Germline values: CDR1 LNHDA, CDR2 SQIVND (reference sequence). V was shortened by 1 base and J by 8 bases, with 15 bases between the two germline ends. The whole variable domain, remainder taken from reference TRBV19 and TRBJ2-1, is DGGITQSPKYLFRKEGQNVTLSCEQNLNHDAMYWYRQDPGQGLRLIYYSQIVNDFQKGDIAEGYSVSREKKESFPLTVTSAQKNPTAFYLCASSIGGTWGHEQFFGPGTRLTVL.

V usage is TRBV10-1 and J usage is TRBJ2-1; D is unclear. Germline V gives CDR1 WNHNN, CDR2 SYGVQD (reference sequence). Trimming stripped 3 bases from V and 4 bases from J, with 13 bases between. The CDR3 sequence is 15 residues long. The CDR3 DNA follows: TGCGCCAGCAGTGACCGGGCCCATAATTACAATGAGCAGTTCTTC. It is translated as CASSDRAHNYNEQFF.

This clone has only one observation. The genes are TRBV5-6 and TRBJ2-7, with a weak D call TRBD1 (6 bases). V gave up 2 bases and J gave up 5 bases, with 8 bases separating them. CDR1 is SGHDT and CDR2 is YYEEEE in the germline V gene. The CDR3 covers 12 residues. CDR3 amino acids: CASSFTGNEQYF. The CDR3 nucleotides are TGTGCCAGCAGCTTTACAGGGAACGAGCAGTACTTC. Filled out from reference TRBV5-6 and TRBJ2-7, the complete variable domain reads DAGVTQSPTHLIKTRGQQVTLRCSPKSGHDTVSWYQQALGQGPQFIFQYYEEEERQRGNFPDRFSGHQFPNYSSELNVNALLLGDSALYLCASSFTGNEQYFGPGTRLTVT.

The chain carries TRBV18 and TRBJ1-1, with 8 bases fitting TRBD1. J gave up 3 bases and V 6 bases, and 6 bases lay outside the gene matches. CDR1 and CDR2 (germline): KGHSH, LQKENI. The length of the CDR3 is 14 residues. In DNA form, the CDR3 reads TGTGCCAGCTCGTTGACAGGGGAGGACACTGAAGCTTTCTTT. As protein: CASSLTGEDTEAFF.

This clone was seen only a few times. The chain couples TRBV4-1 to TRBJ1-2; D might be TRBD1 (5 bases). Germline-derived CDR1 and CDR2 are MGHRA and YSYEKL. CDR3 size: 14 residues. V lost 1 base and J 6 bases, leaving 12 bases between the germline ends. The CDR3 reads CASSQVGTKDGYTF. In nucleotides, the CDR3 is TGCGCCAGCAGCCAAGTGGGGACGAAGGATGGCTACACCTTC.

The table lists this clone with a count of one. The gene calls are TRBV19 and TRBJ1-2; D unresolved. This CDR3 has 14 residues. The V gene's germline CDR1 is LNHDA and CDR2 SQIVND (reference sequence). Trimming took 7 bases from V and 4 from J, leaving 16 bases between them. The chain's CDR3 is CASNPIGQSYGYTF. The CDR3 coding sequence is TGTGCCAGTAACCCTATCGGTCAGTCCTATGGCTACACCTTC.

The rearrangement links TRBV5-5 to TRBJ1-6; possible D gene TRBD1, 6 bases. Trimming stripped 4 bases from V and 6 bases from J, with 11 bases between. The germline V gene encodes CDR1 SGHKS and CDR2 YYEKEE (reference sequence). The CDR3 contains 14 residues. The CDR3 protein is CASSLGQTNSPLHF. Written as DNA, the CDR3 is TGTGCCAGCAGCCTTGGACAGACTAATTCACCCCTCCACTTT.

V and J are TRBV9 and TRBJ1-1, with D unclear. CDR1 and CDR2 from the germline V gene are SGDLS and YYNGEE. The V end was cut by 0 bases, the J end by 8 bases, with 11 bases between. The length of the CDR3 is 13 residues. CDR3 residues: CASSVVTGIEAFF. The CDR3 nucleotides are TGTGCCAGCAGCGTAGTTACGGGCATCGAAGCTTTCTTT.

The V and J genes are TRBV6-6 and TRBJ1-2; 7 bases are shared with TRBD1. Germline CDR1 MNHNY, CDR2 SVGAGI (reference sequence). Trimming removed 6 bases from V and 8 bases from J; junction bases left unmatched: 15. The CDR3 loop spans 15 amino acids. DNA of the CDR3: TGTGCCAGCAGGCCTCCGGGACAGACCTTAATAGGCTACACCTTC. It codes for CASRPPGQTLIGYTF.

This CDR3 reads CAWSVKGGGTQYF. In nucleotides, the CDR3 is TGTGCCTGGAGTGTAAAAGGGGGCGGGACCCAGTACTTC. This chain joins TRBV30 and TRBJ2-5; 7 bases align to TRBD1. The CDR3 extends over 13 amino acids. The V gene's germline CDR1 is GTSNPN and CDR2 SVGIG (reference sequence). V lost 0 bases, J lost 7 bases, and 5 bases stayed unmatched.